Here is one T cell receptor beta chain with its context. Antigen specificity is unknown. This record comes from a study of cytomegalovirus exposure and HLA in healthy donors. The PCR was carried out with 60 Vbeta primers and 13 Jbeta primers. Generated by immunoSEQ multiplex PCR, the TCRdb table keeps only in-frame clones and is missing some. The sample consists of approximately 190,000 clones, roughly 80% of them appearing once. Deletions cut 0 bases from V and 6 bases from J, with 12 bases between. The CDR3 has 14 amino acids. Germline CDR1 and CDR2: SGHTS and YDEGEE. Study-wide results and caveats: Presence/absence analyses took donor sequencing depth as roughly uniform.

While unrecorded immune exposures were likely, the donors were nominally healthy when sampled. The sequenced sample was PBMCs. The origin of this receptor is a woman in her late teens or twenties in good health and CMV-seronegative. The chain is built from TRBV5-8 and TRBJ1-1; weak D call: TRBD1 (6 bases). The CDR3 region is CASSLVRGYAEAFF. CDR3 bases: TGTGCCAGCAGCTTGGTGAGGGGGTACGCTGAAGCTTTCTTT. The variable domain in full, with the rest retrieved from reference TRBV5-8 and TRBJ1-1, is EAGVTQSPTHLIKTRGQQATLRCSPISGHTSVYWYQQALGLGLQFLLWYDEGEERNRGNFPPRFSGRQFPNYSSELNVNALELEDSALYLCASSLVRGYAEAFFGQGTRLTVV.